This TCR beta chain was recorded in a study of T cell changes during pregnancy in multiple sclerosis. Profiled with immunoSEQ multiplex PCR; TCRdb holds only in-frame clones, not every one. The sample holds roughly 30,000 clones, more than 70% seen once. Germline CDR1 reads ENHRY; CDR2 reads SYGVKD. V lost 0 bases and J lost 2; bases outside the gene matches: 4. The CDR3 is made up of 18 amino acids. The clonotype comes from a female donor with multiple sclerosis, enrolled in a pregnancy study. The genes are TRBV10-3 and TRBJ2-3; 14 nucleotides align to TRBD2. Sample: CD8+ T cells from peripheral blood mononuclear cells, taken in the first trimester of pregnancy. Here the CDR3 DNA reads TGTGCCATCAGTGAGTCGACTAGCGGGAGGGAATACACAGATACGCAGTATTTT. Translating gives CAISESTSGREYTDTQYF.